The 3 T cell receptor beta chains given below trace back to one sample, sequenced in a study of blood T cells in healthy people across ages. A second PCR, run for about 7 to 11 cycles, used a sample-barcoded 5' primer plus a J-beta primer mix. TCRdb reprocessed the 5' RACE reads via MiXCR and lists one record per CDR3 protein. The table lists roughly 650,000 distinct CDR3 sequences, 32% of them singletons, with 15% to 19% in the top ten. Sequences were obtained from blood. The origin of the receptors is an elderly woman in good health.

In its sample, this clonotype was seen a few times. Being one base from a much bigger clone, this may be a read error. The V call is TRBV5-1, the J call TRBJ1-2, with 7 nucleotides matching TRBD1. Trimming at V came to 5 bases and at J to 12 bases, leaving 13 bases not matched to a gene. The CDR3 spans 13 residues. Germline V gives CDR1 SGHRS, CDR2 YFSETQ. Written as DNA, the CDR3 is TGCGCCAGCAGGGATGACAGGACAGGATCCCACACCTTC. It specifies CASRDDRTGSHTF.

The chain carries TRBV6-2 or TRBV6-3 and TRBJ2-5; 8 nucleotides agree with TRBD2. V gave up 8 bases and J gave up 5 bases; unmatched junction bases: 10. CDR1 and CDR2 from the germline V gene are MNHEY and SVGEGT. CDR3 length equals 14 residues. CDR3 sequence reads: CASLPGLDLETQYF. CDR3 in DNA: TGTGCCAGCTTACCGGGACTAGATTTGGAGACCCAGTACTTC.

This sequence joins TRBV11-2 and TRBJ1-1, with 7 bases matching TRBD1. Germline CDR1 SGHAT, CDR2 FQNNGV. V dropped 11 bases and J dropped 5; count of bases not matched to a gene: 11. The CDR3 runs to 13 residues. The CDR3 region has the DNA TGTGCCGTCCGACAGGGAGAGAGAACTGAAGCTTTCTTT. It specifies CAVRQGERTEAFF.